This T cell receptor beta chain is drawn from a study of cytomegalovirus exposure and HLA in healthy donors. Study conclusions and caveats: Some TCR beta chains (more than 150 of them) were listed as cytomegalovirus-associated. For presence/absence analyses, sequencing depth was assumed to be roughly uniform across donors. A later analysis showed HLA-associated TCR beta chains outstripping equally common others in clonal expansion.

This clone was picked up many times. Its antigen is unidentified. 13 Jbeta primers and 60 Vbeta primers were used for the PCR. Data came from immunoSEQ multiplex PCR; TCRdb stores just in-frame clones and leaves some out. The sample comprises 160,000 or so clones, 65% to 75% of which are singletons, and under 3% rests with the top ten. V lost 6 bases, J lost 4 bases, and 6 bases stayed unmatched. The CDR3 has 14 amino acids. CDR1 and CDR2 (germline): LNHDA, SQIVND (reference sequence). The chain is built from TRBV19 and TRBJ1-2, with 9 bases that match TRBD1. The sample comprised PBMCs. The receptor comes from a human donor in good health. The CDR3 region is CASRKTGGSYGYTF. CDR3 in DNA: TGTGCCAGTAGAAAAACAGGGGGCTCCTATGGCTACACCTTC.